This T cell receptor beta chain was found in a study of T cell responses to AZD1222 COVID-19 vaccine. Trimming cost V 2 bases and J 1 base; bases outside gene matches: 6. CDR1 SGHRS and CDR2 YFSETQ come from the germline V gene. The CDR3 extends over 18 amino acids. About this clone: Its antigen is undetermined.

The data were produced by immunoSEQ multiplex PCR, yet TCRdb's version contains in-frame clones alone and is incomplete. The data contain 150,000 to 200,000 clones, 90% of them singletons. Overall study results and limits: Along spike, vaccine-associated CD4 TCRs were found throughout, with dominance at 160-218 and 743-854. All repertoire sampling was performed exclusively after the peak T cell response. Baseline serostatus was positive in only a handful of AZD1222 recipients.

Material: peripheral blood, obtained on day 0 of AZD1222 vaccination. The rearrangement joins TRBV5-1 to TRBJ2-1; the match to TRBD2 covers 13 bases. This sequence originates from an adult in good health. The CDR3 reads CASSFPTSGGASYNEQFF. As DNA, the CDR3 is TGCGCCAGCAGCTTCCCTACTAGCGGGGGGGCTTCCTACAATGAGCAGTTCTTC.